Given below is one T cell receptor (beta chain) in context. The antigen is unknown. This specimen comes from a study of CD8+ T cells in alopecia areata. In the study overall: Treatment with tofacitinib (6 to 18 months) was followed by 6 months off drug. General study findings and limits: For lesional scalp, especially alopecia totalis/universalis, clonality was higher than in normal scalp. There were also resident alphabeta T cells of normal skin sequenced in scalp samples.

Trimming left V 2 bases short and J 10 bases short, with 11 bases between. The CDR3 length is 11 residues. Germline V gene sequence: CDR1 DFQATT, CDR2 SNEGSKA (reference sequence). Patients with alopecia areata provided lesional scalp punch biopsies as well as peripheral blood. It was cDNA, reverse transcribed from extracted RNA, that served as the sequencing template. TCRdb's table, derived via immunoSEQ multiplex PCR, lists solely in-frame clones and lacks some. The table has about 150,000 clones, 50% to 65% seen once. The sample consisted of CD8+ T cells sorted from blood, taken at week 0. This chain uses TRBV20-1 with TRBJ1-1, with no clear D. This sequence was found in a human donor with alopecia areata. CDR3 sequence reads: CSARREVGAFF. CDR3 coding DNA: TGCAGTGCTAGACGAGAAGTAGGAGCTTTCTTT.